This T cell receptor beta chain was identified during a study of shared clonotypes between healthy human individuals (dated by TCRdb to the early 2020s). General notes on the study: The cohort comprised a couple of women and a few men aged 18 to 49 years. Leukapheresis yielded between about 0.94 and 8.9 billion PBMCs per donor. Blood TCR repertoires of about 5 healthy adults were deeply sequenced to estimate repertoire size and the extent of clonotype sharing between individuals. Per donor, three plates each were used for CD4 naive and CD4 memory, two for CD8 naive, and one for CD8 memory. To increase sequencing depth and limit assay-specific biases, TCR repertoire library preparation and sequencing were carried out by different laboratories using diverse techniques. Study-level results and caveats: Rarefaction of sorted-subset datasets indicated incomplete sequencing despite the large sequencing depth. Pairwise subsampling indicated that sequencing depth was expected to affect the degree of clonotype sharing among donors. Compared with non-shared clonotypes, clonotypes shared by all four sorted-subset donors had higher generation probabilities. Only blood was sampled, and tissue TCR repertoires likely differ from those in blood. When a handful of donors were compared, the shared fraction of clonotypes was around 5.1% for naive CD4, 3.5% to 4% for naive CD8, more than 2% for memory CD4, and about 0.36% for memory CD8. Estimated clonotype richness was generally larger for naive than for memory subsets. The genetic and exposure-history diversity represented was limited by the small number of donors.

Details on this clone: Its binding antigen is unknown. Qualities for individual bases were not recorded, and no much larger clone is one base off.

TCR CDR3 regions were amplified from genomic DNA by multiplex PCR using the deep immunoSEQ assay. Extracted genomic DNA from each cell subset was spread evenly across all wells of several immunoSEQ 96-well plates, with each plate serving as a replicate. For sorted subsets, around 0.2 ug genomic DNA, equal to 30,000 or so T cell genomes, was loaded into each replicate PCR. Purified libraries were quantified with a Qubit 3.0 fluorometer, sized on a Bioanalyzer 2100, and re-quantified with the KAPA Library Quantification kit. Every immunoSEQ 96-well plate was sequenced on a dedicated single-read 150-cycle Illumina NextSeq 550 flow cell. The published analysis was carried out like this. Because the immunoSEQ output held only junctional sequences and lacked quality scores, the filtering could not match the filtering applied to full-length reads. Sequences were annotated with PyIR, a Python wrapper for IgBLAST v1.9, and V/J genes and CDR3 were assigned using IMGT germline references. Reads with weak V/J assignments (E-value above 1e-6), missing CDR3, stop codons, out-of-frame junctions, or ambiguous translated residues were removed. A V3J clonotype was defined by an identical inferred V gene, J gene, and CDR3 amino acid sequence. The percentage overlap between two repertoires was calculated by dividing the number of shared unique clonotypes by the size of the smaller repertoire. Repertoire richness was assessed with RTK rarefaction, the Chao1 estimator, and Recon v2.1 estimates of unobserved clonotypes. For all TCRbeta clonotypes obtained by the gDNA method from a few donors, generation probabilities were computed with OLGA. TCRdb took this table from immuneACCESS and kept in-frame rearrangements with V and J called. Such tables lack part of the clones; where checked against another copy, unresolved V genes explain under half of the gap, and the rest is unexplained. The V and J calls and clone size are taken from that table; D and trimming were inferred from the DNA. The sample profile shows hundreds of thousands of clones; about 90% of them were found once. The ten largest clonotypes hold 24% of the sample.

Spanning cysteine to phenylalanine, the CDR3 consists of 14 amino acids. The sequence is cut down to CDR3 DNA, 42 bases in frame from base 1. V is cut by 1 base and J by 4 bases, and the space between the germline ends is 10 bases. The germline V gene (reference sequence) specifies SEHNR as CDR1 and FQNEAQ as CDR2. CD8 naive samples were obtained by positive selection for CCR7 among CD45RO-negative cells, yielding a CD45RA+CCR7+ population from which TemRA cells were excluded. Donors were healthy HIV-negative adults with no recently reported acute infections or vaccinations. Only Caucasian adults living in Nashville, Tennessee, USA were represented among the donors. After blood collection by leukapheresis, PBMCs were isolated using Ficoll-Histopaque density gradient centrifugation and then cryopreserved in the vapor phase of liquid nitrogen. Purity and quantity of every magnetically sorted T cell population were checked by analytical flow cytometry. Genomic DNA was isolated from every sorted fraction and measured by UV absorbance on a Nanodrop 2000c.

The TCR was taken from a man aged 25 to 40 in good health. The sample was naive CD8+ T cells sorted from blood. This specimen's cell subset or site label, interpreted: CD45RA+CCR7+. The sequence is built from TRBV7-9 and TRBJ1-1, with TRBD1 perhaps the D gene, on 5 matching bases. DNA sequence: TGTGCCAGCAGCTTAGATGGGGGTTCCACTGAAGCTTTCTTT. The translation is CASSLDGGSTEAFF.